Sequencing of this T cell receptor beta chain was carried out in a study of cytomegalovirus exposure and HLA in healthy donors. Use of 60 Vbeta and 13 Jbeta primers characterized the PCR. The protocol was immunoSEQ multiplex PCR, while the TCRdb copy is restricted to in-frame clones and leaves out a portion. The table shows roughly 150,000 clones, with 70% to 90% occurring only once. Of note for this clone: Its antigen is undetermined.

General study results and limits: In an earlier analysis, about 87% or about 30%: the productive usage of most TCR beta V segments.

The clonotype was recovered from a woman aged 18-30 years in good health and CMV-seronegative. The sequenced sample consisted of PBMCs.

The CDR3 spells CASSPGTSVYNEQFF. The CDR3 DNA sequence: TGTGCCAGCAGCCCCGGGACTAGCGTCTACAATGAGCAGTTCTTC. The chain has TRBV27 and TRBJ2-1, with TRBD2 matching over 10 bases. Germline loops: CDR1 MNHEY, CDR2 SMNVEV (reference sequence). Trimming took 6 bases from V and 3 from J; bases not matched to a gene: 5. The CDR3 covers 15 residues.